This TCR beta chain was observed in a study of T cell responses to AZD1222 COVID-19 vaccine. Regarding the study as a whole: Just a handful of AZD1222 recipients tested seropositive at baseline. Every sample of the repertoires postdated the peak T cell response. Regions left unmutated in variants are reportedly the target of nearly half of spike-specific TCRs.

Notes on this clone: Its target is unknown.

Libraries were prepared by immunoSEQ multiplex PCR; TCRdb keeps only in-frame clonotypes and omits some of them. This sample carries approximately 88,000 clones, 70% to 90% of them seen once, and the ten largest clones take 4.5% to 5%. Sequencing was performed on peripheral blood, taken 28 days after the second AZD1222 dose. The source of this sequence is an adult who received the AZD1222 COVID-19 vaccine.

The CDR3 DNA is TGTGCCAGCAGCTTAGACTGGCTTCCAGATGGCTACACCTTC. Translation gives CASSLDWLPDGYTF. This chain joins TRBV7-9 and TRBJ1-2; no firm D call. Trimming removed 1 base at V and 6 bases at J, with 12 bases between. Looked up from germline, CDR1 is SEHNR and CDR2 is FQNEAQ (reference sequence). This CDR3 spans 14 amino acids.